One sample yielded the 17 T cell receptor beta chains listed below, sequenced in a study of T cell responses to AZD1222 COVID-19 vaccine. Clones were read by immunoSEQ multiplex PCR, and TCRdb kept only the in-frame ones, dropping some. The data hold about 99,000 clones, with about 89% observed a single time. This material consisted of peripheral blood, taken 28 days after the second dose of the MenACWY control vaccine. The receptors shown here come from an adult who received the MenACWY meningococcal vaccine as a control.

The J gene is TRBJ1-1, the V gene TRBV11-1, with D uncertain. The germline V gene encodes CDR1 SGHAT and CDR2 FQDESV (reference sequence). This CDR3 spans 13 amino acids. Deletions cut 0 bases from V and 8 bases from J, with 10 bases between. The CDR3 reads CASSLAPPIEAFF. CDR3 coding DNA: TGTGCCAGCAGCTTAGCACCCCCGATCGAAGCTTTCTTT.

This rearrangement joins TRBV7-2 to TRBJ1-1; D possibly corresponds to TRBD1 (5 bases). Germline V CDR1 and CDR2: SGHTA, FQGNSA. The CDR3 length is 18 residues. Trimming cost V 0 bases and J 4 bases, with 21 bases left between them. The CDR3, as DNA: TGTGCCAGCAGCTTAGCCCTCGGGGGTGCGTCTTTCGGCACTGAAGCTTTCTTT. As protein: CASSLALGGASFGTEAFF.

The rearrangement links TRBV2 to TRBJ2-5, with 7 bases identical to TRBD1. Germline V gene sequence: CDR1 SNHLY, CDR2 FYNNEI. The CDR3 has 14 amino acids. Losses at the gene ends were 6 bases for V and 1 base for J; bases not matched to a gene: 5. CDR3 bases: TGTGCCAGCAGCTTCGGGACAGTCCAAGAGACCCAGTACTTC. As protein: CASSFGTVQETQYF.

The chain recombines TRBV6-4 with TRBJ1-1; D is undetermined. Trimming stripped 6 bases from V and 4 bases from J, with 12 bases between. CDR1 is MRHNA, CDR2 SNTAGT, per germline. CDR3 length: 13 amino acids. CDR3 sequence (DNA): TGTGCCAGCAGGGATACGCCGTTCACTGAAGCTTTCTTT. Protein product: CASRDTPFTEAFF.

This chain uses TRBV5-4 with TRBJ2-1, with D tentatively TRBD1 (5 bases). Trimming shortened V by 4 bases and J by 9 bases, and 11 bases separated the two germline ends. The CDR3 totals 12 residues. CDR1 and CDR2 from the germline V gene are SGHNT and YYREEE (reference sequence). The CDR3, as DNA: TGTGCCAGCAGCATCAGGGTGAGTGAGCAGTTCTTC. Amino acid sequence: CASSIRVSEQFF.

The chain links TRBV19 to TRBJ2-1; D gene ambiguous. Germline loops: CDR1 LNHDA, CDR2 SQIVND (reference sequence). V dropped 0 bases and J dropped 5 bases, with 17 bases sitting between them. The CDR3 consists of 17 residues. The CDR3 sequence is CASSIDHLGPPHNEQFF. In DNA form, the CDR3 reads TGTGCCAGTAGTATAGATCATCTCGGTCCCCCTCACAATGAGCAGTTCTTC.

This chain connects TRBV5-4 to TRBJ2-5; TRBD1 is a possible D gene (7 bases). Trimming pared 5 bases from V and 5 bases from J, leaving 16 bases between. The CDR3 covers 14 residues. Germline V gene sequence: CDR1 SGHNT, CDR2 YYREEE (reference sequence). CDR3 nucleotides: TGTGCCAGCAGATCCGCCAGGGGGAGGGAGACCCAGTACTTC. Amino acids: CASRSARGRETQYF.

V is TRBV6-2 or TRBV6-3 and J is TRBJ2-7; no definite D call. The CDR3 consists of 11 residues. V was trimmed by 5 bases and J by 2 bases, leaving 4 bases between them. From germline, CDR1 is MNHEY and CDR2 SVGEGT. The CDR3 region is CASSTAYEQYF. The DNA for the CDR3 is TGTGCCAGCAGTACCGCCTACGAGCAGTACTTC.

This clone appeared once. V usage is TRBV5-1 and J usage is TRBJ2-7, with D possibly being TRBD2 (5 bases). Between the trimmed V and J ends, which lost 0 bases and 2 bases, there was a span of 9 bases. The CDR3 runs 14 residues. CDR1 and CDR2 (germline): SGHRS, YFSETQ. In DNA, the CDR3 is TGCGCCAGCAGCTTGGTAACTAGTACCTACGAGCAGTACTTC. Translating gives CASSLVTSTYEQYF.

Written as DNA, the CDR3 is TGTGCCAGCAGTATCAACCACCAAGAGACCCAGTACTTC. This sequence encodes CASSINHQETQYF. The chain joins TRBV27 to TRBJ2-5; D ambiguous. CDR3 length equals 13 residues. Between the trimmed V and J ends, which lost 5 bases and 0 bases, there was a span of 7 bases. Germline V gene data show CDR1 as MNHEY and CDR2 as SMNVEV (reference sequence).

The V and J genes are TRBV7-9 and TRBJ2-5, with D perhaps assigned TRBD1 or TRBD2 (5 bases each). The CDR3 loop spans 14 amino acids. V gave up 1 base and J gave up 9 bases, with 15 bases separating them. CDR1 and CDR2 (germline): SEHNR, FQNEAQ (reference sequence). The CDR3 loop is CASSLVGQVGAQYF. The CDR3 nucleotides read TGTGCCAGCAGCTTAGTGGGGCAGGTGGGGGCCCAGTACTTC.

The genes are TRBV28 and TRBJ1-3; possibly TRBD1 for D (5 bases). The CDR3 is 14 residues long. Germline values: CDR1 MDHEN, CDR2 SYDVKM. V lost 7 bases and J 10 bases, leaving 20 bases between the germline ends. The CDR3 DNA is TGTGCCAGCATGACAGTCGCTTACCTGGGAACCATATATTTT. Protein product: CASMTVAYLGTIYF. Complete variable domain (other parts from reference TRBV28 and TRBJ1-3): DVKVTQSSRYLVKRTGEKVFLECVQDMDHENMFWYRQDPGLGLRLIYFSYDVKMKEKGDIPEGYSVSREKKERFSLILESASTNQTSMYLCASMTVAYLGTIYFGEGSWLTVV.

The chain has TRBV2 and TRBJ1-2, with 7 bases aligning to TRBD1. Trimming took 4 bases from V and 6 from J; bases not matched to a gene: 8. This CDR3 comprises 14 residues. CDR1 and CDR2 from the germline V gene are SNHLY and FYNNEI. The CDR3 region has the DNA TGTGCCAGCAGTGCCCAAGGGACAGTCGATGGCTACACCTTC. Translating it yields CASSAQGTVDGYTF.

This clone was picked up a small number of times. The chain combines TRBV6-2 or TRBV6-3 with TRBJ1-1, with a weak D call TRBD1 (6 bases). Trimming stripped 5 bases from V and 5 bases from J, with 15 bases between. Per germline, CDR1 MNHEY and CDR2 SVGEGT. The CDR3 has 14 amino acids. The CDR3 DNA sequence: TGTGCCAGCAGTAGCTGGGGGCGAAGGACTGAAGCTTTCTTT. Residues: CASSSWGRRTEAFF.

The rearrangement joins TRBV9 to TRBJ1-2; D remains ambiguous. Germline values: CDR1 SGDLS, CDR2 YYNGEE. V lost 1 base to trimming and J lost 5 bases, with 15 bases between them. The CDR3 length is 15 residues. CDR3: CASSVLPRGQYGYTF. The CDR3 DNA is TGTGCCAGCAGCGTATTGCCCCGGGGTCAATATGGCTACACCTTC. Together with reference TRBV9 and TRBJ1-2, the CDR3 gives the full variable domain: DSGVTQTPKHLITATGQRVTLRCSPRSGDLSVYWYQQSLDQGLQFLIQYYNGEERAKGNILERFSAQQFPDLHSELNLSSLELGDSALYFCASSVLPRGQYGYTFGSGTRLTVV.

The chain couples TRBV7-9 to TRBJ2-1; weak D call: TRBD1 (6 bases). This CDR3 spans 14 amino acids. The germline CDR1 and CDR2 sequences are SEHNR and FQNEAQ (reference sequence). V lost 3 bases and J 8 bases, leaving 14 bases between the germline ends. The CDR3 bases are TGTGCCAGCAGCTTCTCGTTAAGGACAGATGAGCAGTTCTTC. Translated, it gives CASSFSLRTDEQFF.

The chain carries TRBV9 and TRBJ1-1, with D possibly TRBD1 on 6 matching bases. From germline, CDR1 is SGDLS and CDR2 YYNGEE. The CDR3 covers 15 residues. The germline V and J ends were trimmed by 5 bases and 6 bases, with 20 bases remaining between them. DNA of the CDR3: TGTGCCAGCAGTTCCACCCCAGCTGAGGGGGCTGAAGCTTTCTTT. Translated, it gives CASSSTPAEGAEAFF. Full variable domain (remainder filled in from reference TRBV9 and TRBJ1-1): DSGVTQTPKHLITATGQRVTLRCSPRSGDLSVYWYQQSLDQGLQFLIQYYNGEERAKGNILERFSAQQFPDLHSELNLSSLELGDSALYFCASSSTPAEGAEAFFGQGTRLTVV.